Included here is one T cell receptor beta chain sequence, with context. This clone may be a read error of a much larger clone one base away. The data are from a study of blood T cells in healthy people across ages. The CDR3 runs to 14 residues. Germline V lookup: CDR1 SNHLY, CDR2 FYNNEI. Using a J-beta primer mix together with a sample-barcoded 5' primer, a second PCR was run for about 6 to 11 cycles. In TCRdb, the 5' RACE reads were re-called with MiXCR into one record per CDR3 protein. The table shows hundreds of thousands of distinct CDR3 sequences, with roughly half occurring only once. The chain has TRBV2 and TRBJ2-6; perhaps TRBD1 as D (6 bases). Sequencing used blood. This receptor was taken from a man aged 55 to 70 in good health. CDR3 sequence: CDSRAGVGANVLTF. The CDR3 DNA reads as TGTGACAGCAGAGCAGGGGTGGGGGCCAACGTCCTGACTTTC.